The following is a T cell receptor (beta chain) sequence with its context. Authors' analysis steps: The authors estimated nucleated cell counts from reference gene primer amplification. Libraries were prepared by immunoSEQ multiplex PCR; TCRdb keeps only in-frame clonotypes and omits some of them. Clone size and the V and J calls come from that table; the DNA yielded D and trimming. In the table there are some 130,000 clones, around 88% of which are singletons. The entry originates in a study of blood T cell repertoires in COVID-19. About the research overall: Acute and convalescent COVID-19 specimens originated in the United States, Italy and Spain. The analysed material was cDNA or gDNA that came from T cells, B-cell-depleted T cells, or PBMCs.

Trimming pared 3 bases from V and 0 bases from J, leaving 11 bases between. The length of the CDR3 is 15 residues. In germline, CDR1 is MNHNY, CDR2 SVGAGI (reference sequence). The sample was peripheral blood. The TCR originated in a man between 50 and 59 years old with acute or convalescent COVID-19. This chain joins TRBV6-6 and TRBJ1-1; D may be TRBD1 (6 bases). The CDR3 DNA sequence: TGTGCCAGCAGTTATCCGCGGGGGCTGAACACTGAAGCTTTCTTT. It specifies CASSYPRGLNTEAFF.